This T cell receptor (beta chain) is drawn from a study of blood T cells in healthy people across ages. Findings of the study overall: Higher naive T cell percentage went strongly together with higher TCR beta diversity. Those diversity estimates obtained from one million T cells were thought to be underestimates.

The individuals who served as donors were healthy Caucasians living in Russia, aged about 6 to 100. This clonotype turned up a few times. Its matching antigen is unknown. With a J-beta primer mix and a sample-barcoded 5' primer, a second PCR ran about 7 to 12 cycles. All cDNA molecules were each tagged by a template-switch adaptor with 12 random nucleotides. One entry per CDR3 protein, called by TCRdb with MiXCR from the 5' RACE reads. Altogether about 1.8 million distinct CDR3 sequences are present, roughly 50% being singletons, with the ten largest covering less than 2.5%. The source is a woman between 35 and 50 years old in good health. The sequencing sample was made of blood.

Here the CDR3 reads CASTDDRDPYEQYF. CDR3 in DNA: TGTGCCAGCACCGACGACAGGGACCCCTACGAGCAGTACTTC. V and J are TRBV6-6 and TRBJ2-7; 7 nucleotides agree with TRBD1. The CDR3 covers 14 residues. The germline CDR1 and CDR2 sequences are MNHNY and SVGAGI (reference sequence). The junction had 8 bases not matched to a gene; V was cut back by 7 bases and J by 2 bases.